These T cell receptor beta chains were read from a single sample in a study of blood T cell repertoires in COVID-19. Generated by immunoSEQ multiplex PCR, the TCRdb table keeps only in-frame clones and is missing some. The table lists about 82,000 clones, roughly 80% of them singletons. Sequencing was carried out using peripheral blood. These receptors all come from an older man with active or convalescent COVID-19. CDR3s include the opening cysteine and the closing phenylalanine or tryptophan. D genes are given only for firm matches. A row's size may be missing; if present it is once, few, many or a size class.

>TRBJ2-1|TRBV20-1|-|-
CSYNRNEQFF
TGCAGTTATAATCGGAATGAGCAGTTCTTC
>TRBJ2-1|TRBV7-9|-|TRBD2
CASSPYAGGHNEQFF
TGTGCCAGCAGCCCCTATGCGGGGGGGCATAATGAGCAGTTCTTC
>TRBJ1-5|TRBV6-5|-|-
CASSNINQPQHF
TGTGCCAGCAGTAACATCAATCAGCCCCAGCATTTT
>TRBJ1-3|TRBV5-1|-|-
CASSLTADTSGNTIYF
TGCGCCAGCAGCTTGACGGCAGACACATCTGGAAACACCATATATTTT
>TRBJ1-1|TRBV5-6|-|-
CASSLTDGGEAFF
TGTGCCAGCAGCTTAACGGACGGGGGTGAAGCTTTCTTT
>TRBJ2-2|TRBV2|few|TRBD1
CASMQTGPVTGELFF
TGTGCCAGCATGCAGACAGGGCCGGTCACCGGGGAGCTGTTTTTT
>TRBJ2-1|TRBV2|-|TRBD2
CASSEGTSFRTEQFF
TGTGCCAGCAGTGAGGGGACTAGCTTCCGCACTGAGCAGTTCTTC
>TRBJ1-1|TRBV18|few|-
CASSRILNTEAFF
TGTGCCAGCTCACGCATACTCAACACTGAAGCTTTCTTT
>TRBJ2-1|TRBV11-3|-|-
CASSPRLVTYNEQFF
TGTGCCAGCAGCCCAAGACTAGTAACCTACAATGAGCAGTTCTTC
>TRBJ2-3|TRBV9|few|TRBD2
CASSPLLAVSTDTQYF
TGTGCCAGCAGCCCATTACTAGCGGTGAGCACAGATACGCAGTATTTT
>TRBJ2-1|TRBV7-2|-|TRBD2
CASSLAGVYNEQFF
TGTGCCAGCAGTCTAGCGGGAGTTTACAATGAGCAGTTCTTC
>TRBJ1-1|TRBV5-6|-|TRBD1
CASSLVGRGSTEAFF
TGTGCCAGCAGCTTGGTCGGCAGGGGGTCCACTGAAGCTTTCTTT